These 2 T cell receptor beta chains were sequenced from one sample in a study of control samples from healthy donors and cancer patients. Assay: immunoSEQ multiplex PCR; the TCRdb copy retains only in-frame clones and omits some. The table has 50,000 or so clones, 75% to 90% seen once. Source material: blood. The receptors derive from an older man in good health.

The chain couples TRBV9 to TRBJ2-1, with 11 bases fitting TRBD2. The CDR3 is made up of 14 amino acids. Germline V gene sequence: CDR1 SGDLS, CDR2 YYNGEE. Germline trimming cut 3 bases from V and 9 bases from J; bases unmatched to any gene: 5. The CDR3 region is CASSASGTSGEQFF. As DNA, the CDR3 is TGTGCCAGCAGCGCCTCCGGGACTAGCGGTGAGCAGTTCTTC. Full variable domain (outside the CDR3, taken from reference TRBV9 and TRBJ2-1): DSGVTQTPKHLITATGQRVTLRCSPRSGDLSVYWYQQSLDQGLQFLIQYYNGEERAKGNILERFSAQQFPDLHSELNLSSLELGDSALYFCASSASGTSGEQFFGPGTRLTVL.

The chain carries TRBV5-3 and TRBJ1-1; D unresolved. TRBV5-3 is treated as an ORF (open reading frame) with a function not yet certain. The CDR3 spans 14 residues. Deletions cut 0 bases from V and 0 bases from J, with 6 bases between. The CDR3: CARSLATMNTEAFF. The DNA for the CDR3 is TGTGCCAGAAGCTTGGCAACAATGAACACTGAAGCTTTCTTT.